This TCR beta chain was sequenced in a study of T cells after yellow fever vaccination. Study-level points and caveats: A minor fraction of clonotypes spanned both CD4 and CD8 compartments. FACS-sorted repertoires might harbor abundant contaminating clonotypes from the bulk population.

It was through 5'RACE template switching that TCR cDNA was made, with a universal primer site and UMIs added. Each CDR3 protein gets one entry after TCRdb re-called the 5' RACE reads with MiXCR. The table includes 300,000 to 350,000 distinct CDR3 sequences, roughly 8% detected once. CDR1 is LGHNA and CDR2 is YSLEER in the germline V gene. The CDR3 has 15 residues. Between the trimmed V and J ends, which lost 1 base and 6 bases, there was a span of 15 bases. This clonotype was detected many times. Antigen unknown. This material consisted of PBMCs, taken roughly 46 days after the first yellow fever vaccination. The receptor was derived from a man between 18 and 29 years old who received the YFV17D yellow fever vaccine. V usage is TRBV4-3 and J usage is TRBJ1-1; no clear D gene. The CDR3 spells CASSQAGTWRAEAFF. CDR3 DNA: TGCGCCAGCAGCCAAGCCGGAACATGGAGGGCTGAAGCTTTCTTT.